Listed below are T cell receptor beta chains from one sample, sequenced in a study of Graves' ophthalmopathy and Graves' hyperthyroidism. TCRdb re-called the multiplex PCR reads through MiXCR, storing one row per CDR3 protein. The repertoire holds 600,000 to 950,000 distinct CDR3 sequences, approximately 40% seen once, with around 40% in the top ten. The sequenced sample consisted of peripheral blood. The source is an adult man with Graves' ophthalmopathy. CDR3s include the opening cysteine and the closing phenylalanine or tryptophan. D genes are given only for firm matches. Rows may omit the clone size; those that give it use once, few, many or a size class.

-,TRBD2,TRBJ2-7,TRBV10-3,CAISGLFSGRAIYEQYF,TGTGCCATCAGTGGACTTTTTTCAGGGAGGGCTATCTACGAGCAGTACTTC
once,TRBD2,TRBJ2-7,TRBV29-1,CSYVGSGRLAYEQYF,TGCAGCTACGTCGGTAGCGGGAGGTTGGCCTACGAGCAGTACTTC
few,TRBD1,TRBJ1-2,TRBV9,CASRYDRVNYGYTF,TGTGCCAGCAGATACGACAGGGTCAACTATGGCTACACCTTC
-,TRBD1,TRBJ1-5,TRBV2,CASSGDRGEPQHF,TGTGCCAGCAGTGGGGACAGGGGAGAGCCCCAGCATTTT
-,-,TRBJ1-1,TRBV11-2,CASSFPGRSEAFF,TGTGCCAGCAGCTTCCCAGGGCGGTCAGAAGCTTTCTTT
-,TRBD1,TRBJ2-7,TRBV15,CATRGTGSGQPQQYF,TGTGCCACCAGAGGGACAGGGTCGGGGCAGCCCCAGCAGTACTTC
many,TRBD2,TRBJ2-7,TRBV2,CASSEPSLAGAYEQYF,TGTGCCAGCAGTGAACCGTCACTAGCGGGAGCCTACGAGCAGTACTTC
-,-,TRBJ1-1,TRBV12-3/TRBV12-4,CASSENLNTGAFF,TGTGCCAGCAGCGAAAACCTGAACACTGGAGCTTTCTTT
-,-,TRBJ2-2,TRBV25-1,CASSIGYTGELFF,TGTGCCAGCAGTATCGGGTACACCGGGGAGCTGTTTTTT
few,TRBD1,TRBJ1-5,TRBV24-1,CASSYLGTGRNQPQHF,TGTGCCAGCAGTTACCTCGGGACAGGACGGAATCAGCCCCAGCATTTT
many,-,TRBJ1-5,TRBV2,CASSEVRFGDGQPQHF,-
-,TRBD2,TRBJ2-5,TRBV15,CATSWRGGSAETQYF,TGTGCCACCAGCTGGCGGGGGGGGAGTGCAGAGACCCAGTACTTC
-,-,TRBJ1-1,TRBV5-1,CASRLSENTEAFF,TGCGCCAGCAGATTAAGCGAGAACACTGAAGCTTTCTTT
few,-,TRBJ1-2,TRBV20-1,CSASEGQYGYTF,TGCAGTGCTAGCGAAGGACAGTATGGCTACACCTTC
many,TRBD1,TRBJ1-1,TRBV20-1,CSAAGTGWNTEAFF,TGCAGTGCTGCCGGGACAGGATGGAACACTGAAGCTTTCTTT
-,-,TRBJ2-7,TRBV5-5,CASSPDGASRSYEQYF,TGCGCCAGCTCCCCAGACGGGGCTAGCCGTTCCTACGAGCAGTACTTC
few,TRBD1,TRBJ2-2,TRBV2,CASKGARNTGELFF,TGTGCCAGCAAGGGGGCCAGGAACACCGGGGAGCTGTTTTTT
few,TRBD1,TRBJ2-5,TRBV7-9,CASSLPGTDQETQYF,TGTGCCAGCAGCTTACCAGGGACAGACCAAGAGACCCAGTACTTC
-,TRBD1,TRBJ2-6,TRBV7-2,CASTPGQGAGANVLTF,TGTGCCAGCACCCCGGGACAGGGAGCTGGGGCCAACGTCCTGACTTTC
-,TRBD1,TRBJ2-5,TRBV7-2,CASSRRRGQRQETQYF,TGTGCCAGCAGCCGCCGACGGGGACAGAGACAAGAGACCCAGTACTTC
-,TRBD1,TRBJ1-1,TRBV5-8,CASTRQGVPMNTEAFF,TGTGCCAGCACGAGACAGGGGGTTCCGATGAACACTGAAGCTTTCTTT
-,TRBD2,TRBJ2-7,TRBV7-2,CASSPRVAGVHEQDF,TGTGCCAGCAGCCCCCGGGTAGCGGGGGTACACGAGCAGGACTTC
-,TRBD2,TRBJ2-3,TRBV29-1,CSVGAGEDTQYF,TGCAGCGTTGGAGCGGGAGAAGATACGCAGTATTTT
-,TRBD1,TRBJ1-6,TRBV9,CASSQTGAYNSPLHF,TGCGCCAGCAGCCAGACAGGGGCCTATAATTCACCCCTCCACTTT
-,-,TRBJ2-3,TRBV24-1,CATSDGRARGEDTQYF,TGTGCCACCAGTGACGGACGAGCCAGAGGGGAAGATACGCAGTATTTT
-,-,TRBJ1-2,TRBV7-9,CASSLVPTPGDYGYTF,TGTGCCAGCAGCTTAGTTCCCACCCCGGGAGACTATGGCTACACCTTC
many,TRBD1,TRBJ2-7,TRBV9,CASSPGQGRGEQYF,TGTGCCAGCAGCCCTGGACAGGGCAGGGGCGAGCAGTACTTC
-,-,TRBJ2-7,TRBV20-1,CSARGHSFHEQYF,TGCAGTGCTCGAGGACATTCTTTTCACGAGCAGTACTTC
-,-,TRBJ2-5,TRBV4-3,CASSQEQRPQETQYF,TGCGCCAGCAGCCAAGAACAGCGGCCTCAAGAGACCCAGTACTTC
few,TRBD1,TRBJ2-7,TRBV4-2,CASTHEGAAEQYF,TGTGCCAGCACCCACGAGGGGGCAGCCGAGCAGTACTTC
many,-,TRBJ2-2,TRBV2,CASSEDTGELFF,TGTGCCAGCAGTGAGGACACCGGGGAGCTGTTTTTT
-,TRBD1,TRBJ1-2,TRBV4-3,CASSPWDRDLYGYTF,TGCGCCAGCAGCCCGTGGGACAGGGATCTGTATGGCTACACCTTC
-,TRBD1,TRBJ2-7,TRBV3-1,CASSQTGGQQYF,TGTGCCAGCAGCCAGACAGGGGGTCAGCAGTACTTC
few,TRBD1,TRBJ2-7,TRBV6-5,CASRRQGAYDYEQYF,TGTGCCAGCAGGCGACAGGGGGCGTACGACTACGAGCAGTACTTC